Included here is one T cell receptor beta chain sequence, with context. The data were taken from a study of blood T cell repertoires in COVID-19. Participants' reported clinical history set cohort assignment. V gave up 6 bases and J gave up 4 bases; unmatched junction bases: 6. Germline CDR1 is KGHSH and CDR2 is LQKENI. The CDR3 extends over 15 amino acids. Methods used by the authors: Reference gene primer amplification gave nucleated cell count estimates. The data were produced by immunoSEQ multiplex PCR, yet TCRdb's version contains in-frame clones alone and is incomplete. Clone size and the V and J calls come from that table; the DNA yielded D and trimming. This sample has roughly 69,000 clones, with 80% to 90% found just once.

The TCR was taken from a woman aged 40 to 50 with acute COVID-19. The chain recombines TRBV18 with TRBJ2-5, with 12 bases that match TRBD1. The sequencing sample was made of PBMCs or T cells enriched from blood (not recorded which). Written as DNA, the CDR3 is TGTGCCAGCTCCCCCGGGACAGGGGGCTTAGAGACCCAGTACTTC. It codes for CASSPGTGGLETQYF. The full variable domain, completed using reference TRBV18 and TRBJ2-5, is NAGVMQNPRHLVRRRGQEARLRCSPMKGHSHVYWYRQLPEEGLKFMVYLQKENIIDESGMPKERFSAEFPKEGPSILRIQQVVRGDSAAYFCASSPGTGGLETQYFGPGTRLLVL.